This TCR beta chain was recovered during a study of PD-1 blockade in classical Hodgkin lymphoma. TCRdb keeps only in-frame clones here, not all; method: immunoSEQ multiplex PCR. The sample has 6,000 to 7,500 clones, approximately 80% seen once; the top ten hold 42%. Stated time point: cycle 4 day 1 (C4D1), after five to seven weeks of nivolumab. Brentuximab vedotin exposure varied among the patients, all of whom had relapsed after autologous stem cell transplantation. The CDR3 sequence is 17 residues long. CDR1 ENHRY and CDR2 SYGVKD come from the germline V gene. The ends were cut back, 3 bases at V and 1 base at J, with 18 bases in the middle.

Sequenced here: peripheral blood mononuclear cells (PBMCs), sampled before the fourth cycle of nivolumab. This clonotype was obtained from a human donor with classical Hodgkin lymphoma. This chain connects TRBV10-3 to TRBJ2-5, with a weak D call TRBD1 (6 bases). CDR3 sequence: CAISDVQGVGFQETQYF. The CDR3 nucleotides are TGTGCCATCAGTGACGTACAGGGTGTTGGCTTCCAAGAGACCCAGTACTTC.